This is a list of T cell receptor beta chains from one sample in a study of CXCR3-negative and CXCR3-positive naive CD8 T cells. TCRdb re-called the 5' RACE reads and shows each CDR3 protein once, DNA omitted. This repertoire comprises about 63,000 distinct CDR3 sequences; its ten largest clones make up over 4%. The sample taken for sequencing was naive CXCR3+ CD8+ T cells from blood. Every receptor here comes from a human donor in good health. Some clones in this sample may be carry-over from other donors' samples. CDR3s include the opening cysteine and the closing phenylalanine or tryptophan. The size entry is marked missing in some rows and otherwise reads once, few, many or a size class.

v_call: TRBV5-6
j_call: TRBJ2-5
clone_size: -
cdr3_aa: CASSLGRLAGDGTQYF

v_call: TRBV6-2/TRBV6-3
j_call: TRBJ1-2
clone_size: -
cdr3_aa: CASSYPYQQASGYTF

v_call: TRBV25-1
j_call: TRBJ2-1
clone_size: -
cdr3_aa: CASSVGTDYNEQFF

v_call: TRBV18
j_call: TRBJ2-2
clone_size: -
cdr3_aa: CASSNGEPRYGRDAGELFF

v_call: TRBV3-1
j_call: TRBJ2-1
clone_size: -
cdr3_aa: CASSRSGSLNEQFF

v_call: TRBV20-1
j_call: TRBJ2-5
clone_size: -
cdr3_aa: CSARGRDYQETQYF

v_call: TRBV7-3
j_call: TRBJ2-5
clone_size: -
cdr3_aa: CASSEPGPVETQYF

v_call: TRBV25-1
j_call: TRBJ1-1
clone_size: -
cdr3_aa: CASSEWEDPEAFF

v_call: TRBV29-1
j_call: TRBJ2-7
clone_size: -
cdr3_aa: CSTIEGSYEQYF

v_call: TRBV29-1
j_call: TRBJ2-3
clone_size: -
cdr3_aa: CSAPSSTDTQYF

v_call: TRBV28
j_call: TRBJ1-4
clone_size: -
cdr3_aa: CASSATVNEKLFF

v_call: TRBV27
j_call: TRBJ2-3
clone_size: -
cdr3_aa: CASRGWDSYTDTQYF

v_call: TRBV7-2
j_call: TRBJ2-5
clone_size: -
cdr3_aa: CASSLSIGGQETQYF

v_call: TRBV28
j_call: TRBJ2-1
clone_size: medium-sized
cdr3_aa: CASSSAPHGDEQFF

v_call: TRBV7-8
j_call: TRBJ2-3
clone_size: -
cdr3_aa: CASRSITDTQYF

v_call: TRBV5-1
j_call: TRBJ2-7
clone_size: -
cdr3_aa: CASSVYTGNRYEQYF

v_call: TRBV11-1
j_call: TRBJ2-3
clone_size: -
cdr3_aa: CASSNRGRADTQYF

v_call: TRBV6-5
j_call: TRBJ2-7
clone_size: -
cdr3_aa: CASSYGQDGSYEQYF

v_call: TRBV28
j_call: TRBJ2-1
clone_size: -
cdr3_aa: CASSNTGGYNEQFF

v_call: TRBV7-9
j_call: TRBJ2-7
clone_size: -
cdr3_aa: CASRPDEAYEQYF

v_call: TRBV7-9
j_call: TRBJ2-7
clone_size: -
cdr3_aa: CASSPLSGEGYEQYF

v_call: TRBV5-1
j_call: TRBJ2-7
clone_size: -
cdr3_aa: CASSLTVPTYEQYF

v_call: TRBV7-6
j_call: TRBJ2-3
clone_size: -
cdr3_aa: CASSLSVRGLTDTQYF

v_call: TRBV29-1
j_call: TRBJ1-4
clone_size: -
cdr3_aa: CSFTGFDEKLFF

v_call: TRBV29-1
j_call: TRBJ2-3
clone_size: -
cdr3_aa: CSVEGSTDTQYF

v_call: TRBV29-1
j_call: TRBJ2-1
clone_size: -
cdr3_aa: CSVRTASYNEQFF

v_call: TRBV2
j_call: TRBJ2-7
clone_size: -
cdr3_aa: CASSDQVSYEQYF

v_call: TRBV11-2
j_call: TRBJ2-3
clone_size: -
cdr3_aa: CASRRADTQYF

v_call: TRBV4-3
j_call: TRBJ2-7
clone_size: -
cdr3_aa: CASSQDRGGAGYEQYF

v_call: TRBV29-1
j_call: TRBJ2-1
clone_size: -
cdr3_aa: CSVEKGLDSYNEQFF

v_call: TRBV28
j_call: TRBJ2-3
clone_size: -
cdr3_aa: CASSLILTDTQYF

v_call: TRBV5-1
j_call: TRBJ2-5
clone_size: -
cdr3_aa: CASSLGTLQETQYF

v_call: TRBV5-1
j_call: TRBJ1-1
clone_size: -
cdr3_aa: CASRGGWLNTEAFF

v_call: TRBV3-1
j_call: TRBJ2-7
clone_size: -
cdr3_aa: CASSQVPSGTYEQYF

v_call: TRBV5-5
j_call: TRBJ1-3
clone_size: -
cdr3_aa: CASSLGFRGPFSGNTIYF

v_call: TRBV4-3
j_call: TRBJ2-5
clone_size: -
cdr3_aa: CASSQDLGSQETQYF

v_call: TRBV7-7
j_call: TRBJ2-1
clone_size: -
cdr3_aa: CASSPTSESSYNEQFF

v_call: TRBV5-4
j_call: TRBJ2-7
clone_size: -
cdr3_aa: CASSSLIASVGEQYF

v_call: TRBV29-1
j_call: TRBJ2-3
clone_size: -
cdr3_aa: CSVTLAGGPTDTQYF

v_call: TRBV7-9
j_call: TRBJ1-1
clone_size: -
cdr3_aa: CASSFGGGEAFF